The present T cell receptor (beta chain) was sequenced within a study of shared T cell receptors in the human thymus. Libraries were prepared by immunoSEQ multiplex PCR; TCRdb keeps only in-frame clonotypes and omits some of them. The data hold 630,000 or so clones, with over 75% observed a single time. CDR3 length: 14 amino acids. Trimming shortened V by 9 bases and J by 3 bases, and 15 bases separated the two germline ends. CDR1 and CDR2 from the germline V gene are MNHNY and SVGAGI (reference sequence). These data also featured in a second study, about human thymus T cells. That work contributes: Thymus pieces cut out during corrective heart surgery were the tissue that was used.

The chain employs TRBV6-6 and TRBJ1-5, with a possible D match to TRBD1 (5 bases). The sequence came from a boy in the first two years of life with a congenital heart defect. Sample: thymocytes. The CDR3 reads CASTGTPFNQPQHF. CDR3 coding DNA: TGTGCCAGTACCGGGACTCCTTTCAATCAGCCCCAGCATTTT.